The 27 T cell receptor beta chains below all came from one sample that was sequenced in a study of lymphopenia after photon versus proton radiotherapy (dated by TCRdb to the late 2010s). Preparation of the library involved the immunoSEQ multiplex PCR assay. TCRdb holds this immuneACCESS table with in-frame rearrangements only. Some clones are missing; in checked studies, unresolved V genes explain under half, and the rest has no known cause. The sample data list roughly 18,000 clones, and about 92% of these were observed just once. Approximately 1.7% of the sample lies in the top ten. Sequencing was performed on peripheral blood, taken from a patient treated with photon-based radiotherapy. These receptors all stem from a woman between 40 and 50 years old with cholangiocarcinoma.

This rearrangement joins TRBV25-1 to TRBJ1-1, with no clear D. From germline, CDR1 is MGHDK and CDR2 SYGVNS. The V gene lost 2 bases and the J gene lost 2 bases, with 12 bases spanning the gap. The CDR3 has 15 residues. The CDR3 bases are TGTGCCAGCAGTGAACCCCTGGCGGGAAACACTGAAGCTTTCTTT. This gives the protein CASSEPLAGNTEAFF.

The chain uses TRBV5-1 and TRBJ1-4; D perhaps matches TRBD1 (5 bases). Germline values: CDR1 SGHRS, CDR2 YFSETQ. CDR3 length equals 14 residues. Trimming removed 4 bases from V and 5 bases from J, with 12 bases in between. CDR3 nucleotide sequence: TGCGCCAGCAGCCAGGGAGGGGTCAATGAAAAACTGTTTTTT. It specifies CASSQGGVNEKLFF.

V is TRBV7-2 and J is TRBJ2-1; D not resolved. Trimming took 5 bases from V and 10 from J, leaving 9 bases between them. This CDR3 is built from 11 residues. Germline V gene data show CDR1 as SGHTA and CDR2 as FQGNSA. CDR3 sequence: CASSPTEEQFF. In DNA form, the CDR3 reads TGTGCCAGCAGCCCTACCGAGGAGCAGTTCTTC. The variable domain in full, completed from reference TRBV7-2 and TRBJ2-1, reads GAGVSQSPSNKVTEKGKDVELRCDPISGHTALYWYRQSLGQGLEFLIYFQGNSAPDKSGLPSDRFSAERTGGSVSTLTIQRTQQEDSAVYLCASSPTEEQFFGPGTRLTVL.

The genes are TRBV5-1 and TRBJ2-3; D is undetermined. The CDR3 length is 16 residues. The germline V gene encodes CDR1 SGHRS and CDR2 YFSETQ. The V end lost 0 bases, the J end lost 0 bases, and 11 bases lay between the germline ends. The CDR3 region has the DNA TGCGCCAGCAGCTTGGAGGCCCTAGGTAGCACAGATACGCAGTATTTT. This codes for CASSLEALGSTDTQYF.

This chain joins TRBV5-1 and TRBJ1-1; D remains ambiguous. The CDR3 covers 13 residues. V shed 2 bases and J shed 3 bases, with 8 bases lying between them. Germline V CDR1 and CDR2: SGHRS, YFSETQ. CDR3 sequence reads: CASSLTPDTEAFF. CDR3 bases: TGCGCCAGCAGCTTAACCCCGGACACTGAAGCTTTCTTT.

This chain links TRBV18 with TRBJ1-1; no clear D. V was clipped by 8 bases and J by 0 bases, with 10 bases between them. This CDR3 region has 13 residues. In germline, CDR1 is KGHSH, CDR2 LQKENI. In DNA, the CDR3 is TGTGCCAGCGGTGTTGGGGTGAACACTGAAGCTTTCTTT. Translating it yields CASGVGVNTEAFF.

This clone came up once. V usage is TRBV29-1 and J usage is TRBJ1-1; 9 bases line up with TRBD1. The CDR3 loop spans 14 amino acids. V shed 7 bases and J 0 bases; nucleotides not matched to a gene: 6. Germline-derived CDR1 and CDR2 are SQVTM and ANQGSEA. The CDR3 bases are TGCAGCGCAAAGACAGGGGGGATGAACACTGAAGCTTTCTTT. As protein: CSAKTGGMNTEAFF.

This clone was seen a handful of times. The chain links TRBV6-5 to TRBJ1-1, with 9 positions matching TRBD1. Germline CDR1 MNHEY, CDR2 SVGAGI. The CDR3 loop spans 13 amino acids. V lost 7 bases and J lost 7; bases outside the gene matches: 7. The DNA of the CDR3 is TGTGCCAGCACTGCAACAGGGGGCGTTGAAGCTTTCTTT. Translating gives CASTATGGVEAFF.

The chain employs TRBV19 and TRBJ1-6; maybe TRBD1 (5 bases). Germline CDR1 reads LNHDA; CDR2 reads SQIVND (reference sequence). V was trimmed by 8 bases and J by 5 bases, leaving 10 bases between them. The CDR3 runs 13 residues. The CDR3 DNA is TGTGCCAGTGGGGACGGGAATAATTCACCCCTCCACTTT. Residues: CASGDGNNSPLHF. Supplemented by reference TRBV19 and TRBJ1-6, the full variable domain reads DGGITQSPKYLFRKEGQNVTLSCEQNLNHDAMYWYRQDPGQGLRLIYYSQIVNDFQKGDIAEGYSVSREKKESFPLTVTSAQKNPTAFYLCASGDGNNSPLHFGNGTRLTVT.

J is TRBJ2-1 and V is TRBV28; D is perhaps TRBD2 (6 bases). Germline values: CDR1 MDHEN, CDR2 SYDVKM. CDR3 size: 16 residues. Trimming took 1 base from V and 7 from J, leaving 17 bases between them. The CDR3, as DNA: TGTGCCAGCAGTTTATTCCCAGGAGGGATGAAGAATGAGCAGTTCTTC. Its translation is CASSLFPGGMKNEQFF.

The chain combines TRBV5-4 with TRBJ2-5; 8 positions match TRBD1. Per the germline V gene, CDR1 is SGHNT and CDR2 is YYREEE (reference sequence). The ends lost 4 bases at V and 3 bases at J; junction bases unmatched: 11. The CDR3 is 16 amino acids. The CDR3 coding sequence is TGTGCCAGCAGCAAGGACAGGGTTTCGCCCAAAGAGACCCAGTACTTC. It codes for CASSKDRVSPKETQYF.

The V and J genes are TRBV19 and TRBJ2-4; tentative D call: TRBD1 (6 bases). V lost 5 bases to trimming and J lost 8 bases, with 16 bases between them. Per germline, CDR1 LNHDA and CDR2 SQIVND (reference sequence). There are 14 residues in the CDR3. This chain's CDR3 is CASSSEPKGDIQYF. DNA for the CDR3: TGTGCCAGTAGTTCCGAGCCAAAGGGGGACATTCAGTACTTC.

The rearrangement links TRBV28 to TRBJ1-5; D is ambiguous. The length of the CDR3 is 11 residues. The V gene's germline CDR1 is MDHEN and CDR2 SYDVKM. The germline V and J ends were trimmed by 3 bases and 6 bases, with 3 bases remaining between them. The CDR3 sequence is CASSFSQPQHF. The CDR3 coding sequence is TGTGCCAGCAGTTTTAGTCAGCCCCAGCATTTT.

This rearrangement joins TRBV5-5 to TRBJ2-2; D is unresolved. The CDR3 length is 14 residues. Germline V gene lookup returns CDR1 SGHKS and CDR2 YYEKEE (reference sequence). V gave up 0 bases and J gave up 4 bases, with 7 bases separating them. CDR3 in amino acids: CASSLVQPTGELFF. In DNA form, the CDR3 reads TGTGCCAGCAGCTTGGTACAGCCCACCGGGGAGCTGTTTTTT.

The V call is TRBV12-2, the J call TRBJ1-1; the D call in the table, TRBD1, was not verified against the DNA. TRBV12-2 is tagged as a pseudogene. The CDR3 runs to 15 residues. In DNA form, the CDR3 reads TGTGCAAGTCGCTTAGCGCAGGGGGTAAGAACTGAAGCTTTCTTT. Translated, it gives CASRLAQGVRTEAFF.

This clone was counted a single time. This chain uses TRBV9 with TRBJ2-1, with a tentative D call TRBD1 (6 bases). The V gene lost 2 bases and the J gene lost 0 bases, with 15 bases spanning the gap. CDR3 length: 17 amino acids. The germline V gene encodes CDR1 SGDLS and CDR2 YYNGEE. The CDR3 is CASSVLVGTNSYNEQFF. CDR3 bases: TGTGCCAGCAGCGTCCTGGTCGGGACAAACTCCTACAATGAGCAGTTCTTC.

This chain joins TRBV7-6 and TRBJ1-2; D gene uncertain. Looked up from germline, CDR1 is SGHVS and CDR2 is FNYEAQ. CDR3 length: 14 residues. The ends were cut back, 1 base at V and 6 bases at J, with 12 bases in the middle. CDR3 residues: CASSLDGRHHGYTF. CDR3 DNA: TGTGCCAGCAGCTTAGATGGCAGGCACCATGGCTACACCTTC. Full variable domain (rest looked up from reference TRBV7-6 and TRBJ1-2): GAGVSQSPRYKVTKRGQDVALRCDPISGHVSLYWYRQALGQGPEFLTYFNYEAQQDKSGLPNDRFSAERPEGSISTLTIQRTEQRDSAMYRCASSLDGRHHGYTFGSGTRLTVV.

V and J are TRBV5-1 and TRBJ2-6, with D perhaps matching TRBD1 (5 bases). V lost 3 bases and J lost 0, with 28 bases in between. Germline lookup yields CDR1 SGHRS and CDR2 YFSETQ. The CDR3 loop spans 22 amino acids. The CDR3 nucleotides are TGCGCCAGCAGCTATCGTACGGCGACACTGACAGATCCGTTCTCTGGGGCCAACGTCCTGACTTTC. Translation gives CASSYRTATLTDPFSGANVLTF.

This chain's CDR3 is CASSMDQNTGELFF. DNA of the CDR3: TGTGCCAGTAGTATGGACCAGAACACCGGGGAGCTGTTTTTT. The genes are TRBV19 and TRBJ2-2; D is unresolved. Germline V gives CDR1 LNHDA, CDR2 SQIVND (reference sequence). The V gene lost 3 bases and the J gene lost 1 base, with 6 bases spanning the gap. The CDR3 is 14 amino acids.

The CDR3, as DNA: TGTGCCAGCAGCGTAGCCAGGGATGCCTACGAGCAGTACTTC. Translated: CASSVARDAYEQYF. The rearrangement uses TRBV9 and TRBJ2-7; weak D call: TRBD1 (5 bases). Trimming left V 0 bases short and J 2 bases short, with 9 bases between. Looked up from germline, CDR1 is SGDLS and CDR2 is YYNGEE. This CDR3 spans 14 amino acids.

To note about this clone: The junction departs from the called germline gene at one end, perhaps through a read error. The chain recombines TRBV5-1 with TRBJ1-3; TRBD1 is a possible D gene (5 bases). In germline, CDR1 is SGHRS, CDR2 YFSETQ. CDR3 length equals 14 residues. The DNA of the CDR3 is TGCGCCAGCACCTTGGGGGGACCTGGAAACACCATATATTTT. This gives the protein CASTLGGPGNTIYF.

The V call is TRBV28, the J call TRBJ2-7; 9 bases line up with TRBD1. This CDR3 region has 15 residues. CDR1 is MDHEN, CDR2 SYDVKM, per germline. Losses at the gene ends were 4 bases for V and 5 bases for J; bases not matched to a gene: 9. CDR3 nucleotide sequence: TGTGCCAGCAGTTCCTCCGGGACAGGGTTCCACGAGCAGTACTTC. Translated, it gives CASSSSGTGFHEQYF. Filled out from reference TRBV28 and TRBJ2-7, the complete variable domain reads DVKVTQSSRYLVKRTGEKVFLECVQDMDHENMFWYRQDPGLGLRLIYFSYDVKMKEKGDIPEGYSVSREKKERFSLILESASTNQTSMYLCASSSSGTGFHEQYFGPGTRLTVT.

The chain employs TRBV19 and TRBJ1-1; D gene unclear. Germline CDR1 reads LNHDA; CDR2 reads SQIVND (reference sequence). Deletions cut 6 bases from V and 0 bases from J, with 8 bases between. The CDR3 loop spans 13 amino acids. The DNA for the CDR3 is TGTGCCAGTAGCCAGACGTTGAACACTGAAGCTTTCTTT. Protein product: CASSQTLNTEAFF.

The V call is TRBV19, the J call TRBJ2-3; TRBD2 aligns across 11 bases. This CDR3 has 17 residues. With V trimmed by 6 bases and J by 0 bases, 8 bases remained unmatched. Germline loops: CDR1 LNHDA, CDR2 SQIVND (reference sequence). CDR3 DNA sequence: TGTGCCAGTAGGAGGGGAATAGCGGGAGGGAGCACAGATACGCAGTATTTT. Encoded protein: CASRRGIAGGSTDTQYF. The entire variable domain, with the rest obtained from reference TRBV19 and TRBJ2-3, is as follows: DGGITQSPKYLFRKEGQNVTLSCEQNLNHDAMYWYRQDPGQGLRLIYYSQIVNDFQKGDIAEGYSVSREKKESFPLTVTSAQKNPTAFYLCASRRGIAGGSTDTQYFGPGTRLTVL.

This clone appeared once. The V and J genes are TRBV27 and TRBJ1-5; D is unclear. Looked up from germline, CDR1 is MNHEY and CDR2 is SMNVEV (reference sequence). V lost 5 bases and J lost 6, with 11 bases in between. This CDR3 has 13 amino acids. CDR3 sequence (DNA): TGTGCCAGCAGTCCTACGTTCTCTCAGCCCCAGCATTTT. Protein sequence: CASSPTFSQPQHF.

The rearrangement uses TRBV5-1 and TRBJ2-7; a weak D match, TRBD1 (5 bases). Germline lookup yields CDR1 SGHRS and CDR2 YFSETQ. There are 13 residues in the CDR3. V was cut by 4 bases and J by 6 bases, with 14 bases left in between. CDR3 in amino acids: CASSRQGTAEQYF. CDR3 coding DNA: TGCGCCAGCAGCCGGCAGGGCACTGCCGAGCAGTACTTC.

The chain has TRBV28 and TRBJ1-1; 7 bases are shared with TRBD1. The V segment lost 6 bases and the J segment 2 bases; nucleotides outside the gene matches: 9. Germline-derived CDR1 and CDR2 are MDHEN and SYDVKM. This CDR3 comprises 15 residues. The DNA of the CDR3 is TGTGCCAGCAGCGTCCTGGGACAGCCTAACACTGAAGCTTTCTTT. Amino acid sequence: CASSVLGQPNTEAFF.